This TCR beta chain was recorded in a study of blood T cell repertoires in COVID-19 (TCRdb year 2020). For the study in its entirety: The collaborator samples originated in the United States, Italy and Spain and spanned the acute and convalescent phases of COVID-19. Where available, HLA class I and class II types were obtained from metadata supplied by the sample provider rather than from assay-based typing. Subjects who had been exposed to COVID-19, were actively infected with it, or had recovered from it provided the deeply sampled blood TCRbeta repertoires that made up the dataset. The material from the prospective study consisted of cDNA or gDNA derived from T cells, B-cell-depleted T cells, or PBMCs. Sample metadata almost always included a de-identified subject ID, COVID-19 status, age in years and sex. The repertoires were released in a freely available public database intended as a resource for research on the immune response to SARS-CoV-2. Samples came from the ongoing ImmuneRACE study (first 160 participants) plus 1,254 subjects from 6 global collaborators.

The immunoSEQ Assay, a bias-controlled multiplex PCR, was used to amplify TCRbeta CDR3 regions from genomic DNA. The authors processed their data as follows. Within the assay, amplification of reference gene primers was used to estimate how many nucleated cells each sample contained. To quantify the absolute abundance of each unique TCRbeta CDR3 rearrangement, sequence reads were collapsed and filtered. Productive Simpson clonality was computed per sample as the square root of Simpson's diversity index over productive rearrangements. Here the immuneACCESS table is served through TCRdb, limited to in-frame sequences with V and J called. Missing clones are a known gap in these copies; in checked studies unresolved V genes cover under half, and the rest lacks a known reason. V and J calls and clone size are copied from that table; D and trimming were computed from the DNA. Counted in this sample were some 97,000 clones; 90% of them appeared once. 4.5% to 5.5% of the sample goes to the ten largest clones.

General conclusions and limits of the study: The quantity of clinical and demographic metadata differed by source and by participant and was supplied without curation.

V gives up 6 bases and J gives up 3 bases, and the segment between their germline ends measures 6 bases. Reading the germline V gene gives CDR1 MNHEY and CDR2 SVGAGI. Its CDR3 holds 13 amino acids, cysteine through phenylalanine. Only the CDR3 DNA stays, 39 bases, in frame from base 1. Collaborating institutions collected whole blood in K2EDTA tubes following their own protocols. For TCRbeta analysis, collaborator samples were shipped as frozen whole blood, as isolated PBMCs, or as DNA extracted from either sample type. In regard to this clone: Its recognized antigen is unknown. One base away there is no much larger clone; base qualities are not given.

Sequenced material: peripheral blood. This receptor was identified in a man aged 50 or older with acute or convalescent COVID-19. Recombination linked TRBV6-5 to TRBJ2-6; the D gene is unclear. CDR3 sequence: CASRVGGANVLTF. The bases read TGTGCCAGCAGGGTCGGTGGGGCCAACGTCCTGACTTTC.